There are many counts of the clone carrying this T cell receptor beta chain. Its antigen remains unknown. Thyroid surgery had not been preceded by any treatment in any patient. TCRdb re-analyzed the PCR reads through MiXCR. In the table there are tens of thousands of clones, over 20% of which are singletons. With 0 bases removed from V and 5 bases from J, the gap between germline ends came to 20 bases. The germline CDR1 and CDR2 sequences are DFQATT and SNEGSKA (reference sequence). This CDR3 is built from 17 residues. This sample was included in a study of metastatic and nonmetastatic thyroid tumors. Study background: Repertoires were compared across blood and tumor or nodule tissue from malignant and benign thyroid patients. General study findings and limits: Reported TCR beta diversity, measured in blood and tumor, was significantly higher for malignant thyroid tumors than for benign nodules.

The rearrangement links TRBV20-1 to TRBJ2-1; D is perhaps TRBD2 (6 bases). The sample consisted of blood. The source of this sequence is a female donor with papillary thyroid cancer or a benign thyroid nodule (not recorded which). Some clones in this sample may be carry-over from other donors' samples. The CDR3 DNA is TGCAGTGCTAGAGACCTAAAGACTTTGACTAGAAACAATGAGCAGTTCTTC. Protein sequence: CSARDLKTLTRNNEQFF.